Below are 2 T cell receptor beta chains sequenced from a single sample in a study of radiation and T cells in renal cell carcinoma. The protocol was immunoSEQ multiplex PCR, while the TCRdb copy is restricted to in-frame clones and leaves out a portion. The top ten clones hold about 19% of a sample with several thousand clones, around 50% of them seen once. Noted treatment: 15 Gy SBRT to primary tumor, nephrectomy 4 weeks later. The material was tumor tissue, obtained from a patient whose treatment included radiotherapy and nephrectomy. The source of these receptors is a man aged 55 to 70 with renal cell carcinoma.

The chain is built from TRBV20-1 and TRBJ1-1; D not certain. Trimming cost V 6 bases and J 0 bases, with 5 bases left between them. Germline lookup yields CDR1 DFQATT and CDR2 SNEGSKA (reference sequence). The CDR3 is 11 amino acids. The CDR3, as DNA: TGCAGTGCGAGAATGAACACTGAAGCTTTCTTT. As protein: CSARMNTEAFF.

The genes are TRBV4-1 and TRBJ2-7, with D possibly being TRBD2 (5 bases). Trimming shortened V by 5 bases and J by 0 bases, and 11 bases separated the two germline ends. Per the germline V gene, CDR1 is MGHRA and CDR2 is YSYEKL. The CDR3 is made up of 14 amino acids. The CDR3 spells CASSVGESSYEQYF. CDR3 DNA sequence: TGCGCCAGCAGCGTCGGGGAGAGCTCCTACGAGCAGTACTTC.